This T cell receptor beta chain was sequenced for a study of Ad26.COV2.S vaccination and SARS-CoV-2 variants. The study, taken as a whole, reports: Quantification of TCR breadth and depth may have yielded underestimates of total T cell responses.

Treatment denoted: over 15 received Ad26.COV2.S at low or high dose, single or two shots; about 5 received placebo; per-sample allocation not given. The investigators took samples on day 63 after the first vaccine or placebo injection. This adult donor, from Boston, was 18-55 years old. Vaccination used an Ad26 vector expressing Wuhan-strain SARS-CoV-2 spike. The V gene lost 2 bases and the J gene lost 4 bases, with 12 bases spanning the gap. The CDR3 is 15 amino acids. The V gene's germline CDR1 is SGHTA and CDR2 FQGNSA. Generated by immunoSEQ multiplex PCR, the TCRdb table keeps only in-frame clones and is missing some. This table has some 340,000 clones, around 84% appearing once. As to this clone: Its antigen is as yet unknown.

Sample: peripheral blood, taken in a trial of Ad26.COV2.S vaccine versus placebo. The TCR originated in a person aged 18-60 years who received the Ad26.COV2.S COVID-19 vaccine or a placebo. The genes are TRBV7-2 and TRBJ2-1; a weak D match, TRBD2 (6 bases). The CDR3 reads CASSLIGGNYNEQFF. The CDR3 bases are TGTGCCAGCAGCTTAATCGGAGGGAATTACAATGAGCAGTTCTTC. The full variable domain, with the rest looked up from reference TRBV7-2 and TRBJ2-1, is GAGVSQSPSNKVTEKGKDVELRCDPISGHTALYWYRQSLGQGLEFLIYFQGNSAPDKSGLPSDRFSAERTGGSVSTLTIQRTQQEDSAVYLCASSLIGGNYNEQFFGPGTRLTVL.